The 14 T cell receptor beta chains below all came from one sample that was sequenced in a study of blood T cell repertoires in COVID-19. Sequencing used immunoSEQ multiplex PCR; TCRdb keeps in-frame clones, though not all of them. The sample yields fewer than 350,000 clones, approximately 83% seen once. Sequencing was performed on peripheral blood. These receptors were collected from a woman younger than 45 who had recovered from COVID-19.

The chain combines TRBV14 with TRBJ1-1; D is undetermined. V dropped 6 bases and J dropped 4 bases, with 15 bases sitting between them. Germline V gene lookup returns CDR1 SGHDN and CDR2 FVKESK. This CDR3 contains 14 residues. The CDR3 reads CASSDTGFGTEAFF. In DNA form, the CDR3 reads TGTGCCAGCAGTGATACGGGGTTCGGCACTGAAGCTTTCTTT. The variable domain in full, with the rest retrieved from reference TRBV14 and TRBJ1-1, is EAGVTQFPSHSVIEKGQTVTLRCDPISGHDNLYWYRRVMGKEIKFLLHFVKESKQDESGMPNNRFLAERTGGTYSTLKVQPAELEDSGVYFCASSDTGFGTEAFFGQGTRLTVV.

The chain recombines TRBV19 with TRBJ2-1, with 9 positions matching TRBD2. After removal of 3 bases from V and 9 bases from J, the junction contained 6 bases not matched to a gene. Germline loops: CDR1 LNHDA, CDR2 SQIVND (reference sequence). CDR3 length: 14 amino acids. The CDR3 nucleotides are TGTGCCAGTAGTATCGGACTAGCGCGGGTTGAGCAGTTCTTC. Translating it yields CASSIGLARVEQFF.

This rearrangement joins TRBV6-6 to TRBJ1-1, with 7 positions matching TRBD1. This CDR3 has 17 residues. Germline values: CDR1 MNHNY, CDR2 SVGAGI (reference sequence). V dropped 5 bases and J dropped 5; count of bases not matched to a gene: 17. CDR3 region: CASSPRADRTWKTEAFF. The CDR3 nucleotides are TGTGCCAGCAGTCCTCGTGCGGACAGGACTTGGAAGACTGAAGCTTTCTTT.

This chain connects TRBV27 to TRBJ2-7; 7 nucleotides agree with TRBD2. In germline, CDR1 is MNHEY, CDR2 SMNVEV (reference sequence). V gave up 5 bases and J gave up 7 bases; unmatched junction bases: 14. The CDR3 covers 15 residues. In nucleotides, the CDR3 is TGTGCCAGCAGTCCCCTTCACCCGGGAGGCTGGGAGCAGTACTTC. Its protein is CASSPLHPGGWEQYF.

This clone was counted between two and nine times. This chain joins TRBV5-4 and TRBJ2-1, with D perhaps matching TRBD1 (6 bases). Germline V gene lookup returns CDR1 SGHNT and CDR2 YYREEE (reference sequence). This CDR3 is built from 13 residues. The germline V and J ends were trimmed by 0 bases and 16 bases, with 17 bases remaining between them. CDR3 loop: CASSLVGAGLLFF. In DNA, the CDR3 is TGTGCCAGCAGCTTGGTGGGGGCAGGGCTCCTTTTCTTC.

This chain links TRBV3-1 (or the pseudogene TRBV3-2) with TRBJ1-2; a weak D match, TRBD1 (6 bases). The germline V gene has CDR1 LGHDT and CDR2 YNNKEL (reference sequence). CDR3 length: 14 residues. V lost 5 bases and J 3 bases, leaving 13 bases between the germline ends. The CDR3 loop is CASSSSSGDYGYTF. CDR3 DNA sequence: TGTGCCAGCAGCTCTTCCTCAGGGGACTATGGCTACACCTTC.

The gene calls are TRBV27 and TRBJ2-5; 7 nucleotides line up with TRBD1. Per the germline V gene, CDR1 is MNHEY and CDR2 is SMNVEV (reference sequence). V was clipped by 3 bases and J by 2 bases; unmatched bases: 9. This CDR3 is 16 amino acids long. The CDR3 DNA is TGTGCCAGCAGTTTCACGACAGGGCCCCCACAAGAGACCCAGTACTTC. Its protein is CASSFTTGPPQETQYF.

This clone was observed once. The chain links TRBV5-1 to TRBJ1-1; 8 bases map to TRBD1. V shed 1 base, J shed 5 bases, and the junction held 7 bases outside the gene matches. The germline CDR1 and CDR2 sequences are SGHRS and YFSETQ. The CDR3 totals 15 residues. The CDR3 reads CASSLPDREGTEAFF. The CDR3, as DNA: TGCGCCAGCAGCTTGCCGGACAGGGAGGGAACTGAAGCTTTCTTT.

The gene calls are TRBV18 and TRBJ1-3; no definite D call. V shed 5 bases and J shed 4 bases, with 15 bases lying between them. Per the germline V gene, CDR1 is KGHSH and CDR2 is LQKENI. The CDR3 has 15 residues. The CDR3 reads CASSGQQKAGNTIYF. DNA for the CDR3: TGTGCCAGCTCAGGGCAGCAGAAGGCGGGAAACACCATATATTTT.

The chain uses TRBV9 and TRBJ2-3; 14 bases align to TRBD2. Germline V gives CDR1 SGDLS, CDR2 YYNGEE. The CDR3 loop spans 16 amino acids. The J segment lost 3 bases and the V segment lost 4 bases, leaving 4 bases of the junction unmatched. The CDR3 spells CASSSGTSGRTDTQYF. The CDR3 DNA reads as TGTGCCAGCAGCTCCGGGACTAGCGGGAGAACAGATACGCAGTATTTT.

The rearrangement uses TRBV7-9 and TRBJ2-1; D gene uncertain. The germline gives CDR1 SEHNR, CDR2 FQNEAQ (reference sequence). The CDR3 has 15 residues. The V end lost 1 base, the J end lost 8 bases, and 15 bases lay between the germline ends. The CDR3 DNA is TGTGCCAGCAGCTTAGACCGGGTAATAGTTTATGAGCAGTTCTTC. This encodes CASSLDRVIVYEQFF.

In DNA, the CDR3 is TGTGCCAGCAGTAAACTAACTCCCGGGACAGTGAACACTGAAGCTTTCTTT. This gives the protein CASSKLTPGTVNTEAFF. This rearrangement joins TRBV7-9 to TRBJ1-1; 7 nucleotides align to TRBD1. The CDR3 runs to 17 residues. Trimming at V came to 6 bases and at J to 0 bases, leaving 13 bases not matched to a gene. Germline V gives CDR1 SEHNR, CDR2 FQNEAQ (reference sequence).

This rearrangement joins TRBV19 to TRBJ2-3, with D tentatively TRBD2 (6 bases). CDR1 and CDR2 from the germline V gene are LNHDA and SQIVND (reference sequence). The CDR3 runs 15 residues. V was cut by 1 base and J by 2 bases, with 10 bases left in between. This CDR3 reads CASSIAAGFTDTQYF. The DNA for the CDR3 is TGTGCCAGTAGTATAGCCGCGGGATTCACAGATACGCAGTATTTT.

This sequence joins TRBV19 and TRBJ1-5; D call uncertain. V lost 2 bases and J lost 0, with 14 bases in between. The germline CDR1 and CDR2 sequences are LNHDA and SQIVND (reference sequence). This CDR3 has 17 amino acids. The CDR3 DNA reads TGTGCCAGTAGTATATCGCTATTAGGAGTTAGCAATCAGCCCCAGCATTTT. This gives the protein CASSISLLGVSNQPQHF.